The 8 T cell receptor beta chains in this list originate from one sample, sequenced in a study of siplizumab effects on memory and regulatory T cells. The protocol was immunoSEQ multiplex PCR, while the TCRdb copy is restricted to in-frame clones and leaves out a portion. Of fewer than 80,000 clones in the sample, around 93% were seen once. The specimen sequenced was CD8+ T cells sorted from blood. The receptors originated from a human donor in good health.

The chain uses TRBV4-2 and TRBJ2-7, with D possibly TRBD2 on 6 matching bases. CDR3 size: 15 residues. Germline values: CDR1 LGHNA, CDR2 YNFKEQ. The germline V and J ends were trimmed by 1 base and 2 bases, with 12 bases remaining between them. CDR3 nucleotides: TGTGCCAGCAGCCAAGTCCGGGACTCTGCCTACGAGCAGTACTTC. Amino acid sequence: CASSQVRDSAYEQYF.

The chain uses TRBV6-1 and TRBJ2-7; D not resolved. Germline V gene sequence: CDR1 MNHNS, CDR2 SASEGT. This CDR3 is built from 11 residues. The V gene lost 7 bases and the J gene lost 3 bases, with 7 bases spanning the gap. CDR3: CASTEIYEQYF. The DNA for the CDR3 is TGTGCCAGCACCGAGATCTACGAGCAGTACTTC.

The rearrangement uses TRBV19 and TRBJ2-5; D gene ambiguous. V lost 7 bases and J lost 5, with 11 bases in between. Germline CDR1 LNHDA, CDR2 SQIVND (reference sequence). This CDR3 has 12 amino acids. CDR3 DNA: TGTGCCAGTATGGGTACTGGGGAGACCCAGTACTTC. This sequence encodes CASMGTGETQYF.

This clone was recorded only once. In nucleotides, the CDR3 is TGTGCCAGCAGCGCCAGCGGGGGGGCTTTCAATGAGCAGTTCTTC. Amino acids: CASSASGGAFNEQFF. This sequence joins TRBV9 and TRBJ2-1; 10 bases line up with TRBD2. The length of the CDR3 is 15 residues. CDR1 is SGDLS, CDR2 YYNGEE, per germline. V shed 3 bases, J shed 6 bases, and the junction held 6 bases outside the gene matches.

The V and J genes are TRBV9 and TRBJ2-3; unclear D gene. Germline lookup yields CDR1 SGDLS and CDR2 YYNGEE. This CDR3 spans 13 amino acids. Between the trimmed V and J ends, which lost 0 bases and 6 bases, there was a span of 8 bases. The CDR3 spells CASSVGRTDTQYF. The CDR3 bases are TGTGCCAGCAGCGTAGGGCGGACGGATACGCAGTATTTT.

The chain employs TRBV7-6 and TRBJ1-3; 7 nucleotides line up with TRBD1. With V trimmed by 3 bases and J by 1 base, 0 bases remained unmatched. This CDR3 spans 14 amino acids. Germline values: CDR1 SGHVS, CDR2 FNYEAQ. The CDR3 DNA reads as TGTGCCAGCAGCTTGACAGGGTCTGGAAACACCATATATTTT. Translating it yields CASSLTGSGNTIYF.

This clone was recorded a few times. The chain recombines TRBV7-6 with TRBJ1-6; D is possibly TRBD1 (5 bases). V lost 3 bases and J lost 8, with 8 bases in between. Germline V gene data show CDR1 as SGHVS and CDR2 as FNYEAQ. The CDR3 runs 13 residues. Here the CDR3 DNA reads TGTGCCAGCAGCTTGGGGACCGATTCACCCCTCCACTTT. Translation gives CASSLGTDSPLHF.

This chain joins TRBV6-5 and TRBJ1-4; D ambiguous. Germline V CDR1 and CDR2: MNHEY, SVGAGI. V lost 0 bases and J 7 bases, leaving 12 bases between the germline ends. The CDR3 runs 15 residues. CDR3 protein: CASSYSGGLPEKLFF. DNA for the CDR3: TGTGCCAGCAGTTACTCAGGAGGGCTTCCTGAAAAACTGTTTTTT.